This paragraph reports one T cell receptor (beta chain). The antigen this receptor binds is unknown. The input lacks base qualities; no much larger clone sits a single base away. Via the germline V gene, CDR1 is SGDLS and CDR2 YYNGEE. V is shortened by 7 bases, J by 8 bases, and the region joining them spans 15 bases. Reading from cysteine to phenylalanine, the CDR3 counts 13 amino acids. CDR3 DNA only is kept here, 39 bases in frame from base 1. The data stem from a study of radiation and T cells in renal cell carcinoma (dated by TCRdb to between 2020 and 2021). A note on the overall study: TCR beta sequencing covered 53 samples in total, comprising some 25 tumors and roughly 27 peripheral blood samples. Across all 50 or so samples, 4,016,671 unique CDR3 nucleotide sequences, encoding 2,658,974 unique CDR3 amino acid sequences, were identified. Points the paper makes about the study in general: Irradiated tumors contained more dominant CDR3 motifs, and these motifs occupied a larger share of the repertoire than in control tumors. Compared with controls, irradiated tumors had higher TCR clonality, as the top 100 clonotypes made up an average of approximately 54% of the repertoire, versus roughly 45% in nephrectomy-only tumors. Only small tumor regions of approximately 1 g were available, so intratumoral heterogeneity was not captured. The single-armed trial design could not address effects of radiation dose or scheduling on the TCR repertoire.

Sample time point, as interpreted from the label and publication: tumor resected at nephrectomy. Interpreted using the paper, the treatment or condition label stands for: treatment-naive control, cytoreductive nephrectomy. Control tumors came from treatment-naive renal cell carcinoma patients who underwent cytoreductive nephrectomy without prior radiation. Every patient had renal cell carcinoma of clear cell pathology. The control tumors used for TCR sequencing were from a handful of females and approximately ten males, were resected between about 2011 and 2014, and had a median patient age of about 62 years (range about 40 to 90). The tumors were dissociated mechanically, digested with collagenase/hyaluronidase at 37 degrees C, processed in gentleMACS C tubes, and kept in liquid nitrogen. The QIAamp DNA Blood Mini Kit (Qiagen) was used to prepare genomic DNA for TCR sequencing. Samples were included in the analyses only if all quality control checks were passed.

TCR beta libraries were generated from genomic DNA with the immunoSEQ kit, following the manufacturer's recommendations. To prepare libraries, a first multiplex PCR with proprietary primers was run, followed by a second PCR that added unique barcodes, and a bead cleanup was done after each round. A positive control reaction and a negative control reaction, both provided in the kit, were run with every batch of samples. The final libraries underwent checking on an Agilent 4200 TapeStation D1000 ScreenTape, volumetric pooling, and quantification by qPCR. Sequencing was performed on an Illumina NextSeq500 with a MidOutput 150-cycle cartridge, and 156 Read1 and 15 Index1 cycles were run with kit custom primers. The pooled library was loaded at around 1 pM, and approximately 19% PhiX control was spiked in. The authors' analysis ran thus. Vendor-processed data were analyzed in R, with a clonotype defined as all T cells sharing the same CDR3 nucleotide sequence. In the clone abundance analyses, frequencies in each sample were normalized to that sample's 10,000 most abundant clones. Public T cell clones, averaging fewer than five per sample, were removed before analysis. Dominant motifs were analyzed with ImmunoMap using the PAM10 matrix, a gap penalty of 30, and a homology threshold of 0.3, and motifs with a cumulative frequency of at least 0.01 were considered dominant. Imported from immuneACCESS, the table was reduced by TCRdb to in-frame sequences with V and J called. These copies leave out some clones; in studies compared against another copy, an unresolved V gene accounts for under half, and the cause of the remainder is not known. Clone size and V and J calls were adopted from that table, with D and trimming inferred from the DNA. This sample comprises around 16,000 clones, 55% to 75% of them detected only once. Together, the top ten hold about 9% of the sample.

This sequence uses TRBV9 and TRBJ2-2; no D gene can be assigned with confidence. This sequence was found in a middle-aged man with renal cell carcinoma. Specimen: tumor tissue, collected from a patient whose treatment was nephrectomy without radiotherapy. Here the CDR3 is given as CASGWGKAGELFF. The DNA reads as follows: TGTGCCAGCGGGTGGGGTAAAGCGGGGGAGCTGTTTTTT.